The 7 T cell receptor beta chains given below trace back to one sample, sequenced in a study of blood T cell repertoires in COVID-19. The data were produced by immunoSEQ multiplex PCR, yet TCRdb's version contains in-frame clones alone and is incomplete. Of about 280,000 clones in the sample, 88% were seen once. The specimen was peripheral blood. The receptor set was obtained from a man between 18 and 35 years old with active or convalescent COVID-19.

In DNA form, the CDR3 reads TGTGCCAGCAGTTACGAGGGGGGGGGCACAGATACGCAGTATTTT. This codes for CASSYEGGGTDTQYF. V usage is TRBV6-5 and J usage is TRBJ2-3, with D possibly TRBD2 on 7 matching bases. With 2 bases removed from V and 1 base from J, the gap between germline ends came to 10 bases. Looked up from germline, CDR1 is MNHEY and CDR2 is SVGAGI. The CDR3 has 15 amino acids.

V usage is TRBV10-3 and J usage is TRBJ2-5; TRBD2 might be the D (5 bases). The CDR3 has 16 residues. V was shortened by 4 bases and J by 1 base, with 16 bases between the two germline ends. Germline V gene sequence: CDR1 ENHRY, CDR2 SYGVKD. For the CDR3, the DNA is TGTGCCATCAGTGCGGTAGAGGGCGGTCTCCAAGAGACCCAGTACTTC. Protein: CAISAVEGGLQETQYF.

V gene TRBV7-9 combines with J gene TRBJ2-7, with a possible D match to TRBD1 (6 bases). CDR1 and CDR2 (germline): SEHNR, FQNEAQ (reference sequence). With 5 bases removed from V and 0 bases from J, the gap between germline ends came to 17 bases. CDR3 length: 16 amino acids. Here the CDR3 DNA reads TGTGCCAGCAGCCCGTGGACAGCCCGGAGCTCCTACGAGCAGTACTTC. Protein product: CASSPWTARSSYEQYF.

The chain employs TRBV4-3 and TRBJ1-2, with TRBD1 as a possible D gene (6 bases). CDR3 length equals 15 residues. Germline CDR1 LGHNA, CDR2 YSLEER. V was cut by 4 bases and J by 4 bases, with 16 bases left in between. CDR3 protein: CASSPTLGQSYGYTF. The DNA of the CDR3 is TGCGCCAGCAGCCCCACCCTCGGACAGAGCTATGGCTACACCTTC.

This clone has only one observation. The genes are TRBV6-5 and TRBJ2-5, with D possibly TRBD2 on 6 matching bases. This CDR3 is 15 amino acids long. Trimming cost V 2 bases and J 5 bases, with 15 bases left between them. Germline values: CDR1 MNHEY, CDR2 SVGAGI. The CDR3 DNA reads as TGTGCCAGCAGTTACCTGGGGGGAGGTCAGGAGACCCAGTACTTC. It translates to CASSYLGGGQETQYF.

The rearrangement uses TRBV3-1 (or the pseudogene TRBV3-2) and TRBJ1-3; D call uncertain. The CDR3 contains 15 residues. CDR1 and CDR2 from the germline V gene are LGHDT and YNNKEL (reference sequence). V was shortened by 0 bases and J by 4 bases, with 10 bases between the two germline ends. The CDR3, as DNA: TGTGCCAGCAGCCAAGAGATTGGAGGGGGAAACACCATATATTTT. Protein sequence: CASSQEIGGGNTIYF.

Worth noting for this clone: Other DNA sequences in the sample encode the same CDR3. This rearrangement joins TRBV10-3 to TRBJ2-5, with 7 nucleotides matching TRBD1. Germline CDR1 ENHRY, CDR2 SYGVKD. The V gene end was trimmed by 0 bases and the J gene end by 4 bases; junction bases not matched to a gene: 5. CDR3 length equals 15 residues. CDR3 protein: CAISESQGRRETQYF. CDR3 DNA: TGTGCCATCAGTGAGTCACAGGGGCGGAGAGAGACCCAGTACTTC.